This TCR beta chain was sequenced in a study of CD8+CD57+ T cells in acquired aplastic anemia. Across the study: Sorted CD4+ and CD8+ cells gave a mean 3.2 ug DNA, range roughly 0.2 to 27.4 ug. Study-wide findings and caveats: A set of twenty-nine CD8+ CDR3 sequences was shared between patients and controls, and these sequences appeared highly expressed in patients. Any difference that existed in CD8+ Simpson's diversity between patients and controls was not significant.

It was patients with CD8+CD57+ cell expansion by flow cytometry who were chosen for sequencing. Blood sampling was performed on the patients, and none of them had received therapy by then. Trimming stripped 4 bases from V and 4 bases from J, with 7 bases between. The CDR3 length is 12 residues. Germline V CDR1 and CDR2: LNHDA, SQIVND (reference sequence). This clonotype was seen many times. What it recognizes is unknown. Template material for TCR beta VDJ and CDR3 profiling consisted of genomic DNA. Each CDR3 protein gets one entry after TCRdb re-called the reads with MiXCR. Among under 200,000 distinct CDR3 sequences listed, nearly 50% were seen once.

Sequenced sample: sorted CD4+, CD8+, or CD8+CD57+ T cells (not recorded which) from PBMCs. The receptor was isolated from a human donor with aplastic anemia. The rearrangement joins TRBV19 to TRBJ2-5; possibly TRBD1 for D (5 bases). The CDR3 loop reads CASSRGRETQYF. The CDR3 DNA reads TGTGCCAGTAGTAGGGGCCGAGAGACCCAGTACTTC.